This is a list of T cell receptor beta chains from one sample in a study of CD8+ T cells in alopecia areata. Clones were read by immunoSEQ multiplex PCR, and TCRdb kept only the in-frame ones, dropping some. Among around 190,000 clones listed, more than 55% were seen once. The sample comprised CD8+ T cells sorted from blood. These receptors were collected from a human donor in good health. The CDR3 runs from the conserved cysteine through the conserved F or W. The order of the fields is D gene, clone size, J gene, V gene, CDR3 DNA, CDR3 protein. D genes are given only for firm matches. The listing skips clone size in some rows; elsewhere it reads once, few, many or a size class.

. . TRBJ1-1 TRBV7-9 TGTGCCAGCAGCATACAGACGGCGGAAGCTTTCTTT CASSIQTAEAFF
. . TRBJ1-2 TRBV9 TGTGCCAGCAGCGTAGGAGGTCCCTATGGCTACACCTTC CASSVGGPYGYTF
TRBD1 . TRBJ1-5 TRBV4-1 TGCGCCAGCAGCCAAATAGGGGGCGTCGGCAATCAGCCCCAGCATTTT CASSQIGGVGNQPQHF
TRBD2 few TRBJ2-1 TRBV7-9 TGTGCCAGCAGCTTAGCAGCGGGGGGGCCGAGCAATGAGCAGTTCTTC CASSLAAGGPSNEQFF
. few TRBJ2-2 TRBV9 TGTGCCAGCAGCGTCGGGACCTACACCGGGGAGCTGTTTTTT CASSVGTYTGELFF
TRBD2 few TRBJ2-7 TRBV4-1 TGCGCCAGCAGCAGCCGGGAGGCCTACGAGCAGTACTTC CASSSREAYEQYF
. few TRBJ1-1 TRBV19 TGTGCCAGTCGATCGGAGGTGAACACTGAAGCTTTCTTT CASRSEVNTEAFF
TRBD1 once TRBJ2-6 TRBV9 TGTGCCAGCAGCGGGACCGGGACAGGGACAAGTCGGGCCAACGTCCTGACTTTC CASSGTGTGTSRANVLTF
. few TRBJ2-3 TRBV29-1 TGCAGCGCCCCCGGGGGCACAGATACGCAGTATTTT CSAPGGTDTQYF
. . TRBJ2-5 TRBV30 TGTGCCTGGAGGGAGAGGCAGCGGGAGACCCAGTACTTC CAWRERQRETQYF
. . TRBJ2-6 TRBV4-1 TGCGCCAGCAGCCTGCGGGTGGACCTCTCCGGGGCCAACGTCCTGACTTTC CASSLRVDLSGANVLTF
. . TRBJ2-7 TRBV5-6 TGTGCCAGCAGCTTGGCAGGACGGCTCTACGAGCAGTACTTC CASSLAGRLYEQYF
. . TRBJ2-1 TRBV29-1 TGCAGCGTTGAGTTTGGAGGTGAGCAGTTCTTC CSVEFGGEQFF
. . TRBJ1-2 TRBV14 TGTGCCAGCAGCCCGGCTAACTATGGCTACACCTTC CASSPANYGYTF
TRBD1 . TRBJ1-1 TRBV19 TGTGCCAGTAGTATAGCGGGGACAGGGGGCACTGAAGCTTTCTTT CASSIAGTGGTEAFF
. . TRBJ2-3 TRBV4-2 TGTGCCAGCAGCCGGGGCGGGGACGGCACAGATACGCAGTATTTT CASSRGGDGTDTQYF
TRBD2 . TRBJ2-2 TRBV7-9 TGTGCCAGCAGCCTCCAGGGTAGCGGGGTTTACACCGGGGAGCTGTTTTTT CASSLQGSGVYTGELFF
. . TRBJ1-1 TRBV30 TGTGCCTGGGCTCTGGGGACTGAAGCTTTCTTT CAWALGTEAFF
. . TRBJ2-5 TRBV4-1 TGCGCCAGCAGCACTCAACCGGGGGTCACTGATGAGATCCAGTACTTC CASSTQPGVTDEIQYF
. . TRBJ1-2 TRBV2 TGTGCCAGCATCAAATCGGAGGTGGGGGACTATGGCTACACCTTC CASIKSEVGDYGYTF
. . TRBJ1-6 TRBV6-5 TGTGCCAGCAGTTACTCAGGCCGGCTGAGTTCACCCCTCCACTTT CASSYSGRLSSPLHF
TRBD2 few TRBJ2-1 TRBV5-1 TGCGCCAGCTCTCCTCTAGTCCGCGGGGGGTTTTCTCGCTCCTACAATGAGCAGTTCTTC CASSPLVRGGFSRSYNEQFF
. . TRBJ2-1 TRBV18 TGTGCCAGCTCACCCCGAATCCACCGGGAAACTTACAATGAGCAGTTCTTC CASSPRIHRETYNEQFF
. few TRBJ2-7 TRBV29-1 TGCAGCGTGGCCTCCGACCGGGGGCTACCCTACGAGCAGTACTTC CSVASDRGLPYEQYF
. . TRBJ1-4 TRBV5-6 TGTGCCAGCAGCTCGCTAGTCGTCCCGGAGGAAAAACTGTTTTTT CASSSLVVPEEKLFF
TRBD1 few TRBJ1-6 TRBV4-1 TGCGCCAGCAGTAAGACAGGGGATAATTCACCCCTCCACTTT CASSKTGDNSPLHF
. . TRBJ2-3 TRBV2 TGTGCCAGCAGCGAAAATACGCAGTATTTT CASSENTQYF
. . TRBJ2-7 TRBV7-6 TGTGCCAGCAGCTTAGAGCAGGGGTTCTCCTACGAGCAGTACTTC CASSLEQGFSYEQYF
. . TRBJ2-3 TRBV29-1 TGCAGCGTTGAATCCGGGAGCACAGATACGCAGTATTTT CSVESGSTDTQYF
TRBD2 once TRBJ2-3 TRBV30 TGTGCCTGGAGTGCCCCCGGACTAGCGGGCACAGATACGCAGTATTTT CAWSAPGLAGTDTQYF
. . TRBJ1-2 TRBV7-9 TGTGCCAGCAGTTTACATGGGGGCTACACCTTC CASSLHGGYTF
. once TRBJ1-2 TRBV5-1 TGCGCCAGCAGCTTGGATTTCAGGGAACCCTATGGCTACACCTTC CASSLDFREPYGYTF
TRBD1 few TRBJ2-4 TRBV19 TGTGCCAGTAGCGAGAAGACAGGGGTTGTGGACATTCAGTACTTC CASSEKTGVVDIQYF
. . TRBJ2-2 TRBV11-2 TGTGCCAGCAGCTTAGGTGTGGGACCCGGGGAGCTGTTTTTT CASSLGVGPGELFF
TRBD2 . TRBJ2-3 TRBV5-4 TGTGCCAGCAGCCTTAGCGGGGGGCCGCAGTATTTT CASSLSGGPQYF
TRBD2 . TRBJ2-1 TRBV30 TGTGCCTTGACTAGCGGGGGAGTATACAATGAGCAGTTCTTC CALTSGGVYNEQFF
. . TRBJ2-1 TRBV11-2 TGTGCCAGCAGCTTATACGGTGCAGGGTCCTACAATGAGCAGTTCTTC CASSLYGAGSYNEQFF
TRBD1 . TRBJ2-3 TRBV29-1 TGCAGCGTGGGGGACAGGGTTAGAACAGATACGCAGTATTTT CSVGDRVRTDTQYF
TRBD2 . TRBJ2-3 TRBV30 TGTGCCTGGACCCTGGCGGGGGGCCCAGATACGCAGTATTTT CAWTLAGGPDTQYF
. . TRBJ2-1 TRBV2 TGTGCCAGCAGTGAAGTGGCAGAGTACAATGAGCAGTTCTTC CASSEVAEYNEQFF
. few TRBJ1-3 TRBV9 TGTGCCAGCAGCGATGGGGGAAACACCATATATTTT CASSDGGNTIYF
TRBD2 . TRBJ2-3 TRBV11-2 TGTGCCAGCAGGCTCCGCGGGGGGGCCGGAGATACGCAGTATTTT CASRLRGGAGDTQYF
. . TRBJ2-5 TRBV27 TGTGCCAGCGGCGATTGGGAGACCCAGTACTTC CASGDWETQYF
. . TRBJ2-7 TRBV5-6 TGTGCCAGCAGCCCAGTGGAAAGCTACGAGCAGTACTTC CASSPVESYEQYF
. few TRBJ1-1 TRBV19 TGTGCCAGTGAGGGATGGACTGAAGCTTTCTTT CASEGWTEAFF
. few TRBJ1-1 TRBV9 TGTGCCAGCAGTGATGGGACGGCGAGGACTGAAGCTTTCTTT CASSDGTARTEAFF
. few TRBJ2-3 TRBV7-9 TGTGCCAGCAGCCAAGAGGCAGATACGCAGTATTTT CASSQEADTQYF
. . TRBJ1-1 TRBV4-1 TGCGCCAGCAGCCTCGCGGGGGGGCGTCCGAACACTGAAGCTTTCTTT CASSLAGGRPNTEAFF
. . TRBJ1-1 TRBV30 TGTGCCTGGAGTGACAGGGTGTTCACTGAAGCTTTCTTT CAWSDRVFTEAFF
. . TRBJ1-2 TRBV2 TGTGCCAGCGTCTATGGCTACACCTTC CASVYGYTF
. . TRBJ1-5 TRBV5-6 TGTGCCAGCAGCCTACAGGATAGCAATCAGCCCCAGCATTTT CASSLQDSNQPQHF
. . TRBJ1-1 TRBV29-1 TGCAGCGTTGAAGTGTTAGATGGGGTGAGGGCTGAAGCTTTCTTT CSVEVLDGVRAEAFF
. . TRBJ2-4 TRBV29-1 TGCAGCGTTGAAGGAGGAGGGCCGCTAGCCAAAAACATTCAGTACTTC CSVEGGGPLAKNIQYF